The T cell receptor (beta chain) under discussion was sequenced for a study of blood T cell repertoires in COVID-19. Study summary: The United States, Italy and Spain supplied acute and convalescent COVID-19 samples. T cells, B-cell-depleted T cells, or PBMCs supplied cDNA or gDNA.

V was clipped by 3 bases and J by 4 bases; unmatched bases: 10. The CDR3 loop spans 16 amino acids. Per germline, CDR1 SGDLS and CDR2 YYNGEE. Produced via immunoSEQ multiplex PCR; TCRdb's table is partial and in-frame only. The sample includes about 140,000 clones, 80% to 85% seen only once; the top ten take 4%. V usage is TRBV9 and J usage is TRBJ1-5, with 7 bases that match TRBD1. Sequencing was carried out using peripheral blood. This TCR came from a woman aged 60-75 years with acute or convalescent COVID-19. In DNA, the CDR3 is TGTGCCAGCAGCGAGACAGGGTTATTCGGAAATCAGCCCCAGCATTTT. Protein: CASSETGLFGNQPQHF.